This TCR beta chain was sequenced for a study of T cell responses to AZD1222 COVID-19 vaccine. Germline V CDR1 and CDR2: SGHVS, FQNEAQ. The CDR3 runs to 16 residues. V was cut by 1 base and J by 3 bases, with 10 bases left in between. Only in-frame clones appear in the TCRdb table, and some are missing; sequencing was by immunoSEQ multiplex PCR. The data show 120,000 or so clones, with approximately 91% seen just once and about 29% held by the top ten. The chain carries TRBV7-8 and TRBJ1-6; no clear D gene. This clonotype was obtained from an adult in good health. The specimen comprised peripheral blood, sampled on day 0 of AZD1222 vaccination. CDR3 in DNA: TGTGCCAGCAGCTTAGTCGCGCGGAACTATAATTCACCCCTCCACTTT. Amino acid sequence: CASSLVARNYNSPLHF.